These T cell receptor beta chains were read from a single sample in a study of T cell responses to AZD1222 COVID-19 vaccine. The repertoire was sequenced with immunoSEQ multiplex PCR; TCRdb's copy has only in-frame clones and lacks some. This sample has 180,000 or so clones, with roughly 94% found just once. Here the sequenced sample was peripheral blood, taken on day 0 of AZD1222 vaccination. The receptors were gathered from an adult in good health. Each CDR3 is given with its conserved first and last residue. A D gene is named only where the DNA matches it firmly.

J | V | D | DNA | CDR3
TRBJ1-2 | TRBV29-1 | - | TGCAGCGTTGAAGATGCCTTTTGGGATGGCTACACCTTC | CSVEDAFWDGYTF
TRBJ2-1 | TRBV18 | TRBD2 | TGTGCCAGCTCACCACCAGGCGCGACTAGCGGGATCAGGGAGCAGTTCTTC | CASSPPGATSGIREQFF
TRBJ1-6 | TRBV2 | - | TGTGCCAGCAGTAGGCAGGGGAATTCACCCCTCCACTTT | CASSRQGNSPLHF
TRBJ2-7 | TRBV2 | - | TGTGCCAGCAGCGCTCGCCAAGGGGTAATCTACGAGCAGTACTTC | CASSARQGVIYEQYF
TRBJ1-2 | TRBV4-1 | - | TGCGCCAGCAGCCCCACAGGGCCCTATGGCTACACCTTC | CASSPTGPYGYTF
TRBJ1-6 | TRBV15 | - | TGTGCCACCACCAGGGGACCAAATTCACCCCTCCACTTT | CATTRGPNSPLHF
TRBJ2-1 | TRBV10-3 | TRBD2 | TGTGCCATCAGTGAGCAGCGGGAGTATGGCAATGAGCAGTTCTTC | CAISEQREYGNEQFF
TRBJ1-3 | TRBV3-1/TRBV3-2 | - | TGTGCCAGCAGCCAAGATGAAAAAACCATATATTTT | CASSQDEKTIYF
TRBJ2-5 | TRBV18 | - | TGTGCCAGCTCACCACCGTCAGGGTTACAAGAGACCCAGTACTTC | CASSPPSGLQETQYF
TRBJ2-7 | TRBV10-3 | TRBD2 | TGTGCCATCAGTGAGTCGAGGACTAGCGTATCCTACGAGCAGTACTTC | CAISESRTSVSYEQYF
TRBJ1-1 | TRBV11-2 | - | TGTGCCAGCAGCTCTATCAAGTCCGAAGCTTTCTTT | CASSSIKSEAFF
TRBJ1-4 | TRBV27 | - | TGTGCCAGCAGTTTATTCGGGGGGAATGAAGAAAAACTGTTTTTT | CASSLFGGNEEKLFF